The 21 T cell receptor beta chains given below trace back to one sample, sequenced in a study of T cell responses to AZD1222 COVID-19 vaccine (dated by TCRdb to about 2021). To prepare the library, the immunoSEQ multiplex PCR assay was applied. This immuneACCESS table, as held by TCRdb, lists in-frame sequences with V and J called but not all clones. Of the missing ones, under half trace to an unresolved V gene in checked studies; the others have no known cause. Here the sample has around 89,000 clones; approximately 91% occur a single time. Jointly, the top ten make up about 20% of the sample. This sample's time point label indicates: baseline before first vaccination. The source was peripheral blood, collected on day 0 of AZD1222 vaccination. Receptors were obtained from an adult in good health.

The rearrangement links TRBV2 to TRBJ2-1; TRBD2 agrees at 7 bases. Looked up from germline, CDR1 is SNHLY and CDR2 is FYNNEI. V trimming: 5 bases; J trimming: 6 bases; junction bases outside the gene matches: 10. CDR3 length: 15 amino acids. DNA for the CDR3: TGTGCCAGCAGTCCAAGAAGCGGGGCCCTCAATGAGCAGTTCTTC. It codes for CASSPRSGALNEQFF.

The chain uses TRBV6-5 and TRBJ2-3, with D tentatively TRBD2 (5 bases). The CDR3 loop spans 14 amino acids. V lost 0 bases and J lost 4, with 8 bases in between. Germline V gene lookup returns CDR1 MNHEY and CDR2 SVGAGI. The CDR3 region has the DNA TGTGCCAGCAGTTACTCAGGGCGGGCAGATACGCAGTATTTT. Translating gives CASSYSGRADTQYF.

This rearrangement joins TRBV3-1 (or the pseudogene TRBV3-2) to TRBJ2-7; 8 bases align to TRBD1. Trimming at V came to 4 bases and at J to 2 bases, leaving 7 bases not matched to a gene. This CDR3 comprises 15 residues. In germline, CDR1 is LGHDT, CDR2 YNNKEL (reference sequence). For the CDR3, the DNA is TGTGCCAGCAGCCTCCAGACAGGGGCCCCCTACGAGCAGTACTTC. Protein: CASSLQTGAPYEQYF.

The genes are TRBV10-3 and TRBJ1-3; 10 bases agree with TRBD1. Trimming cost V 4 bases and J 2 bases; bases outside gene matches: 5. This CDR3 contains 16 residues. Per the germline V gene, CDR1 is ENHRY and CDR2 is SYGVKD. The CDR3 spells CAISGQGAAAGNTIYF. Here the CDR3 DNA reads TGTGCCATCAGTGGACAGGGGGCTGCGGCTGGAAACACCATATATTTT.

The chain uses TRBV12-3 or TRBV12-4 and TRBJ2-7; unclear D gene. This CDR3 contains 12 residues. The germline V and J ends were trimmed by 4 bases and 2 bases, with 6 bases remaining between them. The CDR3 protein is CASSYRAYEQYF. Written as DNA, the CDR3 is TGTGCCAGCAGTTACAGAGCCTACGAGCAGTACTTC.

This chain links TRBV4-1 with TRBJ1-2; no clear D. CDR1 and CDR2 from the germline V gene are MGHRA and YSYEKL. Between the trimmed V and J ends, which lost 2 bases and 2 bases, there was a span of 12 bases. This CDR3 spans 15 amino acids. CDR3: CASSQPRALNYGYTF. The CDR3 nucleotides read TGCGCCAGCAGCCAACCCCGGGCCTTGAACTATGGCTACACCTTC.

A single count supports this clone. The chain recombines TRBV18 with TRBJ1-2; TRBD1 matches 10 bases. Trimming took 1 base from V and 8 from J; bases not matched to a gene: 16. The CDR3 is 18 amino acids. Germline values: CDR1 KGHSH, CDR2 LQKENI. This CDR3 is CASSPQGGRFGTGEGYTF. The CDR3 coding sequence is TGTGCCAGCTCACCACAAGGAGGGCGGTTCGGGACAGGGGAAGGCTACACCTTC.

The chain has TRBV9 and TRBJ1-1; TRBD1 might be the D (5 bases). The CDR3 totals 15 residues. The V and J ends lost 3 bases and 0 bases respectively, with 12 bases between them. Germline CDR1 is SGDLS and CDR2 is YYNGEE. The CDR3 nucleotides are TGTGCCAGCAGCGCCGGGGGAGGGCTGAACACTGAAGCTTTCTTT. Translated, it gives CASSAGGGLNTEAFF.

The chain links TRBV19 to TRBJ1-4, with D unresolved. The V end was cut by 9 bases, the J end by 15 bases, with 20 bases between. Germline V gene data show CDR1 as LNHDA and CDR2 as SQIVND (reference sequence). The CDR3 spans 12 residues. The CDR3 sequence is CARTPLDKNLFF. The CDR3 DNA reads TGTGCCAGAACCCCACTTGACAAAAATTTGTTTTTT. Variable domain in full (rest from reference TRBV19 and TRBJ1-4): DGGITQSPKYLFRKEGQNVTLSCEQNLNHDAMYWYRQDPGQGLRLIYYSQIVNDFQKGDIAEGYSVSREKKESFPLTVTSAQKNPTAFYLCARTPLDKNLFFGSGTQLSVL.

The V call is TRBV6-5, the J call TRBJ2-1; perhaps TRBD2 as D (7 bases). Germline V lookup: CDR1 MNHEY, CDR2 SVGAGI. The CDR3 runs to 10 residues. The CDR3 coding sequence is TGTACTGCGGGGGCAAGGGAGCAGTTCTTC. Residues: CTAGAREQFF.

The chain couples TRBV19 to TRBJ1-5; D unresolved. The CDR3 length is 14 residues. Trimming took 6 bases from V and 13 from J, leaving 22 bases between them. Germline CDR1 reads LNHDA; CDR2 reads SQIVND (reference sequence). The CDR3 here is CASSPSFGPGVQHF. CDR3 in DNA: TGTGCCAGTAGCCCTTCATTCGGCCCGGGAGTGCAGCATTTT.

There are a few counts of this clone. V gene TRBV6-2 or TRBV6-3 combines with J gene TRBJ2-2; 13 bases agree with TRBD2. The CDR3 sequence is 16 residues long. Germline trimming cut 7 bases from V and 4 bases from J; bases unmatched to any gene: 6. Germline CDR1 MNHEY, CDR2 SVGEGT. The CDR3 spells CASNPGLAGPTGELFF. The CDR3 DNA sequence: TGTGCCAGCAACCCGGGACTAGCGGGACCCACCGGGGAGCTGTTTTTT.

As regards this clone: This specimen includes other DNA sequences encoding the same CDR3. The rearrangement uses TRBV5-1 and TRBJ1-2; 7 bases map to TRBD1. The CDR3 is 14 amino acids. In germline, CDR1 is SGHRS, CDR2 YFSETQ. The V and J ends lost 0 bases and 4 bases, in that order; junction bases with no gene match: 3. The CDR3 bases are TGCGCCAGCAGCTTGGGACAGGGTTCCTATGGCTACACCTTC. This codes for CASSLGQGSYGYTF.

The chain carries TRBV5-6 and TRBJ1-2; 8 nucleotides match TRBD1. Germline V gives CDR1 SGHDT, CDR2 YYEEEE. V dropped 1 base and J dropped 6; count of bases not matched to a gene: 8. This CDR3 is 15 amino acids long. The CDR3: CASSLLDRVGNGYTF. The CDR3 nucleotides are TGTGCCAGCAGCTTGTTGGACAGGGTAGGAAATGGCTACACCTTC.

The V and J genes are TRBV11-2 and TRBJ2-1; D tentatively fits TRBD1 or TRBD2 (5 bases each). The CDR3 runs to 15 residues. Trimming left V 4 bases short and J 6 bases short, with 16 bases between. Germline V CDR1 and CDR2: SGHAT, FQNNGV. The CDR3 nucleotides are TGTGCCAGCAGCTCGGGACCCAACCCGGTCAATGAGCAGTTCTTC. This sequence encodes CASSSGPNPVNEQFF.

This chain links TRBV5-6 with TRBJ2-7; 7 positions agree with TRBD1. V was clipped by 4 bases and J by 5 bases; unmatched bases: 6. The CDR3 runs 13 residues. Germline assignment: CDR1 SGHDT and CDR2 YYEEEE. CDR3 in DNA: TGTGCCAGCAGCATGGACAGGTTCGACGAGCAGTACTTC. Protein sequence: CASSMDRFDEQYF.

The chain combines TRBV7-2 with TRBJ2-1; TRBD1 matches 9 bases. Trimming took 5 bases from V and 0 from J; bases not matched to a gene: 2. The CDR3 is 15 residues long. Per the germline V gene, CDR1 is SGHTA and CDR2 is FQGNSA. This CDR3 reads CASSLGQGSYNEQFF. CDR3 coding DNA: TGTGCCAGCAGCCTGGGACAGGGCTCCTACAATGAGCAGTTCTTC.

This clone has just one count. The V and J genes are TRBV7-2 and TRBJ1-4; D not resolved. This CDR3 is built from 16 residues. Germline assignment: CDR1 SGHTA and CDR2 FQGNSA. Trimming cost V 2 bases and J 0 bases, with 10 bases left between them. CDR3 DNA sequence: TGTGCCAGCAGCTTATTTTCGGCATCAACTAATGAAAAACTGTTTTTT. This gives the protein CASSLFSASTNEKLFF.

The chain carries TRBV30 and TRBJ2-1; 7 bases line up with TRBD1. The germline V gene has CDR1 GTSNPN and CDR2 SVGIG (reference sequence). Unmatched junction bases numbered 0, after V lost 1 base and J lost 3 bases. The CDR3 covers 13 residues. CDR3 residues: CAWSGDSYNEQFF. The CDR3 DNA reads TGTGCCTGGAGTGGGGACAGCTACAATGAGCAGTTCTTC.

The chain couples TRBV9 to TRBJ2-3; no clear D. Trimming removed 0 bases at V and 2 bases at J, with 10 bases between. In germline, CDR1 is SGDLS, CDR2 YYNGEE. This CDR3 spans 15 amino acids. The CDR3 DNA sequence: TGTGCCAGCAGCGTAGTAGCAGGCATCACAGATACGCAGTATTTT. It codes for CASSVVAGITDTQYF.

The chain has TRBV5-4 and TRBJ1-2, with D unresolved. CDR1 is SGHNT, CDR2 YYREEE, per germline (reference sequence). This CDR3 has 15 amino acids. V dropped 0 bases and J dropped 0 bases, with 9 bases sitting between them. The CDR3 spells CASSLAGRPNYGYTF. The DNA for the CDR3 is TGTGCCAGCAGCTTGGCGGGGAGGCCTAACTATGGCTACACCTTC.